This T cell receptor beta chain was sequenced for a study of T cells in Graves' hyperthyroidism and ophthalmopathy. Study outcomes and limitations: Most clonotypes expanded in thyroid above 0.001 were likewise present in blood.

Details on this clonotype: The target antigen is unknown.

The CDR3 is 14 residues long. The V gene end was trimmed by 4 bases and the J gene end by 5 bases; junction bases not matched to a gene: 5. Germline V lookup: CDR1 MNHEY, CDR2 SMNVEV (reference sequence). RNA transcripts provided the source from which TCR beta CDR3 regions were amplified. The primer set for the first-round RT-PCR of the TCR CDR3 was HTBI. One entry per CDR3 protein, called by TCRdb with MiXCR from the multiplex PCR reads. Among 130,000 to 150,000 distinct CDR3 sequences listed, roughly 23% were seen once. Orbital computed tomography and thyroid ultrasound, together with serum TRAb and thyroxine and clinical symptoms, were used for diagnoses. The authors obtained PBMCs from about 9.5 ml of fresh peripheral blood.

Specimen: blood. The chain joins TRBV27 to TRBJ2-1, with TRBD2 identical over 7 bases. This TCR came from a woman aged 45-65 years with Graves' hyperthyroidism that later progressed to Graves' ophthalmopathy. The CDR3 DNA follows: TGTGCCAGCAGTTCCCGGCGGGGGAACAATGAGCAGTTCTTC. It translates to CASSSRRGNNEQFF.